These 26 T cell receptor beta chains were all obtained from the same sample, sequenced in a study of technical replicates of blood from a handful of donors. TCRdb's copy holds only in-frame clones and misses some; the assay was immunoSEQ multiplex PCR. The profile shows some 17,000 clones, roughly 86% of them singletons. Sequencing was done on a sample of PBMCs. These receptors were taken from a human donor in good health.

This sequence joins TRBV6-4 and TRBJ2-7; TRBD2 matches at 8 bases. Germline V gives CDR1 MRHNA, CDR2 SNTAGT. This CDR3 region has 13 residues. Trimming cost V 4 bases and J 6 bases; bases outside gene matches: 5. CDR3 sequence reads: CASSALAATEQYF. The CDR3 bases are TGTGCCAGCAGTGCACTAGCGGCGACCGAGCAGTACTTC.

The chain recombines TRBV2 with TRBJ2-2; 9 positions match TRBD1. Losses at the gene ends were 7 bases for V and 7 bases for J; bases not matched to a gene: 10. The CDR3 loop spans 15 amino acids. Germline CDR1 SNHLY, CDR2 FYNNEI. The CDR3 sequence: CASIPRDREHGELFF. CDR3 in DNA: TGTGCCAGCATCCCCCGGGACAGGGAACACGGGGAGCTGTTTTTT.

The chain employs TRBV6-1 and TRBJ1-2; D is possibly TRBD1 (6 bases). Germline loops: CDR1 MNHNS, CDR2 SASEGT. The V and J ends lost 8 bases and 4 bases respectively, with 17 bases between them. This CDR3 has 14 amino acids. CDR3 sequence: CASLDGGASYGYTF. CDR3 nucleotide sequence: TGTGCCAGCCTTGATGGGGGGGCTAGCTATGGCTACACCTTC.

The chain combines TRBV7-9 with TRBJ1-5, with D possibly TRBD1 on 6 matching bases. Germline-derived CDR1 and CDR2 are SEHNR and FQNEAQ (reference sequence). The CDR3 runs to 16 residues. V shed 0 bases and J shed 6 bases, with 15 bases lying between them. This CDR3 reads CASSLAVTGSGQPQHF. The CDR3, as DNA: TGTGCCAGCAGCTTAGCGGTCACAGGGAGCGGTCAGCCCCAGCATTTT.

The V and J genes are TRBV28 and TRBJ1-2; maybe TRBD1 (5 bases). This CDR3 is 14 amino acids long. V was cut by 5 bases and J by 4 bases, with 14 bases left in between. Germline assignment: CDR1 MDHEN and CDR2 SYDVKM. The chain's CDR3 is CASSPTRDPYGYTF. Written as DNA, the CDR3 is TGTGCCAGCAGTCCGACTAGGGACCCCTATGGCTACACCTTC.

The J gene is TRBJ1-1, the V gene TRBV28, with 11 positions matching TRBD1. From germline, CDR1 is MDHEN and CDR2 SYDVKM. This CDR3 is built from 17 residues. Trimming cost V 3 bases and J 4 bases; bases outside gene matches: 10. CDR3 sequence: CASSLWTGGASGTEAFF. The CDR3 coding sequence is TGTGCCAGCAGTTTGTGGACAGGGGGCGCCAGTGGCACTGAAGCTTTCTTT.

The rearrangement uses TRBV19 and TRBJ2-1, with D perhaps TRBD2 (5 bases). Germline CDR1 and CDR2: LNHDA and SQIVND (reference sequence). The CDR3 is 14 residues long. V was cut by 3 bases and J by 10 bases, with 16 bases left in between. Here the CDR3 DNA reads TGTGCCAGTAGTATCGGTCGGCTAGCCGTCGAGCAGTTCTTC. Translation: CASSIGRLAVEQFF.

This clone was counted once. CDR3 DNA sequence: TGTGCCAGCAGCCCCCTCCGGGAGTTGGACAATGAGCAGTTCTTC. This encodes CASSPLRELDNEQFF. The J gene is TRBJ2-1, the V gene TRBV12-1; the table's D call of TRBD2 was not tested on the DNA. TRBV12-1 is annotated as a pseudogene. The CDR3 consists of 15 residues.

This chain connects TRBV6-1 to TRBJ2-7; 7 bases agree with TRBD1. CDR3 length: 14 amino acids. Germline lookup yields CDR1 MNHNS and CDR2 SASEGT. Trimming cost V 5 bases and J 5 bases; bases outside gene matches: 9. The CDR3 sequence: CASSLQGMVDEQYF. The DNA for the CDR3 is TGTGCCAGCAGTCTACAGGGGATGGTTGACGAGCAGTACTTC.

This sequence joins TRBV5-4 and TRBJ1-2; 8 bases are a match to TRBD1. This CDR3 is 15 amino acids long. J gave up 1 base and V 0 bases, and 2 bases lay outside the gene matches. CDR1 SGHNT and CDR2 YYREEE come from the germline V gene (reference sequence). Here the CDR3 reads CASSLVGQDNYGYTF. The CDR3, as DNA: TGTGCCAGCAGCTTGGTGGGACAGGATAACTATGGCTACACCTTC.

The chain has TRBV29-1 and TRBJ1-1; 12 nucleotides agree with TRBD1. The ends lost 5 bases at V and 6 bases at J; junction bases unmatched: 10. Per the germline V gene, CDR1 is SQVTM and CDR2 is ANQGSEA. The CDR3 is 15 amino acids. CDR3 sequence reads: CSVSGTGGLRAEAFF. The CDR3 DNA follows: TGCAGCGTTTCCGGGACAGGGGGCTTGAGGGCTGAAGCTTTCTTT.

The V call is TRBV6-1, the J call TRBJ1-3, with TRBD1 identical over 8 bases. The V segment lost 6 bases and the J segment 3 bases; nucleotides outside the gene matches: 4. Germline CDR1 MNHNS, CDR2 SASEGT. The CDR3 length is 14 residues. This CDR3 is CASSGQGHGNTIYF. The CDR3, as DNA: TGTGCCAGCAGCGGACAGGGACATGGAAACACCATATATTTT.

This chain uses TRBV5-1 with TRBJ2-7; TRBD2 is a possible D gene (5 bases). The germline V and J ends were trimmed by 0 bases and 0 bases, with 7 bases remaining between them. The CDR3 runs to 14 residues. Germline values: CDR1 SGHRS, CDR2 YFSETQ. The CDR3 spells CASSLGGSSYEQYF. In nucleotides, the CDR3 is TGCGCCAGCAGCTTGGGAGGGAGCTCCTACGAGCAGTACTTC. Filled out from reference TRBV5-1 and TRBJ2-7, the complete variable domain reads KAGVTQTPRYLIKTRGQQVTLSCSPISGHRSVSWYQQTPGQGLQFLFEYFSETQRNKGNFPGRFSGRQFSNSRSEMNVSTLELGDSALYLCASSLGGSSYEQYFGPGTRLTVT.

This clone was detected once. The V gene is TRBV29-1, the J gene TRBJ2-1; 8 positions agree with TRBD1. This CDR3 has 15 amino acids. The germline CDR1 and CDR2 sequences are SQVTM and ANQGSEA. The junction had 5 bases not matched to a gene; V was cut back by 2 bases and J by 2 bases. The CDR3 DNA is TGCAGCGTTGAAAGGGCCAGGGGGCCCTACAATGAGCAGTTCTTC. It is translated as CSVERARGPYNEQFF.

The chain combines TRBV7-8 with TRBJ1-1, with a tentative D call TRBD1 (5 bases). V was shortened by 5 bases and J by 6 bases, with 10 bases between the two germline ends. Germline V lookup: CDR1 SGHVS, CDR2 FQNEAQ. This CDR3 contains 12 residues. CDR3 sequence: CASSPAGSEAFF. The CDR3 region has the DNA TGTGCCAGCAGCCCCGCAGGGTCTGAAGCTTTCTTT.

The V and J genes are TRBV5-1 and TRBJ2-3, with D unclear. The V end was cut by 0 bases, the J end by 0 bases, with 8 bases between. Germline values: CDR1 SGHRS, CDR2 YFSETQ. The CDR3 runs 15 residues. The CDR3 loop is CASSLDGLSTDTQYF. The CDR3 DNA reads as TGCGCCAGCAGCTTGGATGGGCTTAGCACAGATACGCAGTATTTT.

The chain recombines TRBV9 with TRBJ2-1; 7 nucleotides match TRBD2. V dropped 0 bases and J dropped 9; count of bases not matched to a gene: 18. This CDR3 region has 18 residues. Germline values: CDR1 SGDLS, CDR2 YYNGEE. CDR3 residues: CASSVEASGNLNLGEQFF. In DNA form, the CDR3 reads TGTGCCAGCAGCGTAGAGGCTAGCGGTAACCTTAACCTCGGTGAGCAGTTCTTC. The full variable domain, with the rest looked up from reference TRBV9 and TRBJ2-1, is DSGVTQTPKHLITATGQRVTLRCSPRSGDLSVYWYQQSLDQGLQFLIQYYNGEERAKGNILERFSAQQFPDLHSELNLSSLELGDSALYFCASSVEASGNLNLGEQFFGPGTRLTVL.

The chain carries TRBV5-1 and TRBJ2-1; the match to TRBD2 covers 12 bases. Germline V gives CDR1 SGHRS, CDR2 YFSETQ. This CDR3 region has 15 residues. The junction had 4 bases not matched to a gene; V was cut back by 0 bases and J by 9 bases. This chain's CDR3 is CASSLGTSGIPEQFF. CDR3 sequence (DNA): TGCGCCAGCAGCTTGGGGACTAGCGGGATCCCTGAGCAGTTCTTC.

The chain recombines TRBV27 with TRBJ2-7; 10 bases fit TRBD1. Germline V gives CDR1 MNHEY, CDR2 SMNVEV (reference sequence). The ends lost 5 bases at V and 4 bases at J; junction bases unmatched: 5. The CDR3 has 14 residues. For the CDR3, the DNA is TGTGCCAGCAGTCCAAGACAGGGGGCGTACGAGCAGTACTTC. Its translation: CASSPRQGAYEQYF.

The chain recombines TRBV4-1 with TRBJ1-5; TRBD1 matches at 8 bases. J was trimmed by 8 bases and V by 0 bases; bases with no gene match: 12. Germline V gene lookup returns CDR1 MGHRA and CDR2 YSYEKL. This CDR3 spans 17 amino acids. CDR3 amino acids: CASSQDWGQGAGEPQHF. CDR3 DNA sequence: TGCGCCAGCAGCCAAGATTGGGGGCAGGGGGCAGGAGAGCCCCAGCATTTT.

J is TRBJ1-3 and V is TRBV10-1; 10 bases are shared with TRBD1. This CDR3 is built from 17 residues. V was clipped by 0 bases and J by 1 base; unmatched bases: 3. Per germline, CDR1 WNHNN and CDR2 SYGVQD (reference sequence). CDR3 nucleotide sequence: TGCGCCAGCAGTGAGTCTTCGGGACAGGGGTCTGGAAACACCATATATTTT. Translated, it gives CASSESSGQGSGNTIYF.

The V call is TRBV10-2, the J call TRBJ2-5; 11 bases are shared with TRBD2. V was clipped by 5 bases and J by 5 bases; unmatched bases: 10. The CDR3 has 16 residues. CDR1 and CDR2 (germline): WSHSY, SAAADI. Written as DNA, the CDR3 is TGCGCCAGCAGTTCCTCCCCGACTAGCGGGATTGAGACCCAGTACTTC. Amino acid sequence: CASSSSPTSGIETQYF.

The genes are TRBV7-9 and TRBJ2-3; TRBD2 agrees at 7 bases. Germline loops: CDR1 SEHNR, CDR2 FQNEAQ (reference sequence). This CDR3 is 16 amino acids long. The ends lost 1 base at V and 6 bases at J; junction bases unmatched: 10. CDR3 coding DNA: TGTGCCAGCAGCTTAGTTGGGGGAGGGCCTAAGGATACGCAGTATTTT. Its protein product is CASSLVGGGPKDTQYF.

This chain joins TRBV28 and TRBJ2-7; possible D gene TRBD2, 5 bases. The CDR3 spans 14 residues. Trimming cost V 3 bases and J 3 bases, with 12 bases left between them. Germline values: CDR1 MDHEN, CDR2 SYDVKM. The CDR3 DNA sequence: TGTGCCAGCAGTTTCGGGCTAGCCGACTACGAGCAGTACTTC. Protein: CASSFGLADYEQYF.

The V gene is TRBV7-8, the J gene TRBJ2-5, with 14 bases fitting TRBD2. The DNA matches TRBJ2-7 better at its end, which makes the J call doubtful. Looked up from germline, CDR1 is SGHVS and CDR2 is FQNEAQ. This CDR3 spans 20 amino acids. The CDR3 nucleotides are TGTGCCAGCAGCTCATCCGAGCCGGGACTAGCGGGAGCGCAACAATACGAGCAGTACTTC. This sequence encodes CASSSSEPGLAGAQQYEQYF.

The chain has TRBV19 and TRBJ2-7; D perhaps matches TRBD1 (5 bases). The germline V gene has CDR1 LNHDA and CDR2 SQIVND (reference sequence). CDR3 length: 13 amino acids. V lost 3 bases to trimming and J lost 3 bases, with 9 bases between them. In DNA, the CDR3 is TGTGCCAGTAGTATTAACAGGATCTACGAGCAGTACTTC. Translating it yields CASSINRIYEQYF. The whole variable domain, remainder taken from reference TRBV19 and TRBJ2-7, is DGGITQSPKYLFRKEGQNVTLSCEQNLNHDAMYWYRQDPGQGLRLIYYSQIVNDFQKGDIAEGYSVSREKKESFPLTVTSAQKNPTAFYLCASSINRIYEQYFGPGTRLTVT.